This T cell receptor (beta chain) is from a study of glioma-infiltrating T cells. General observations from the study: Non-neoplastic patients had below-expected tissue-blood divergence, while all gliomas exceeded expectation. Tissue and blood shared very few CDR3 sequences.

The iRepertoire nested amplicon-rescue multiplex PCR amplified TCR alpha and beta CDR3s from RNA. Tissue mRNA or PBMC total RNA, about 95-450 ng, went into one-step reverse transcription and amplification. TCRdb reanalysed the multiplex PCR reads using MiXCR and keeps one entry per CDR3 protein. The repertoire has around 4,800 distinct CDR3 sequences, under 35% of them found once; the top ten carry 6.5% to 8%. This clonotype was counted ten times or more. No antigen is known for it. The sequence came from a human donor with low-grade glioma or glioblastoma, undergoing nonglioma brain surgery, or in good health (not recorded which). Source material: glioma tissue, nonneoplastic brain tissue, or PBMCs (not recorded which).

The CDR3 DNA reads as TGTGCCAGCAGTCACTCCGGACTAGCGTCTTACAATGAGCAGTTCTTC. It translates to CASSHSGLASYNEQFF. The rearrangement uses TRBV2 and TRBJ2-1; 9 positions agree with TRBD2. This CDR3 region has 16 residues. V shed 5 bases and J 4 bases; nucleotides not matched to a gene: 9. From germline, CDR1 is SNHLY and CDR2 FYNNEI.